This entry lists 15 T cell receptor beta chains sequenced from one sample in a study of T cell changes during pregnancy in multiple sclerosis. Libraries were prepared by immunoSEQ multiplex PCR; TCRdb keeps only in-frame clonotypes and omits some of them. The repertoire has about 81,000 clones, 93% of them found once; the top ten carry under 1.5%. The sample consisted of peripheral blood, taken in the third trimester of pregnancy. The receptors derive from a female donor in good health, enrolled as a control in a pregnancy study.

This clone has just a few counts. This chain links TRBV5-1 with TRBJ2-4, with a weak D call TRBD1 (5 bases). Germline V gives CDR1 SGHRS, CDR2 YFSETQ. The CDR3 has 13 residues. V was trimmed by 5 bases and J by 4 bases, leaving 10 bases between them. The CDR3 DNA reads TGCGCCAGCAGAAAGACAGAGAAAAACATTCAGTACTTC. It encodes CASRKTEKNIQYF.

The rearrangement links TRBV28 to TRBJ2-4; 12 nucleotides line up with TRBD2. Germline CDR1 reads MDHEN; CDR2 reads SYDVKM. With V trimmed by 7 bases and J by 1 base, 5 bases remained unmatched. The CDR3 runs 16 residues. The CDR3 nucleotides are TGTGCCAGCAAGACTAGCGGGAGTTGGGCCAAAAACATTCAGTACTTC. Translation: CASKTSGSWAKNIQYF.

CDR3 loop: CASSLTTGDLSYEQYF. The DNA for the CDR3 is TGTGCCAGCAGTTTAACGACAGGGGACCTCTCCTACGAGCAGTACTTC. The rearrangement uses TRBV27 and TRBJ2-7; 8 bases map to TRBD1. The V gene end was trimmed by 2 bases and the J gene end by 0 bases; junction bases not matched to a gene: 6. The CDR3 spans 16 residues. CDR1 is MNHEY and CDR2 is SMNVEV in the germline V gene (reference sequence).

The chain is built from TRBV28 and TRBJ1-2; possibly TRBD1 for D (6 bases). The CDR3 is 14 residues long. V dropped 2 bases and J dropped 5 bases, with 12 bases sitting between them. Germline V gives CDR1 MDHEN, CDR2 SYDVKM. In DNA, the CDR3 is TGTGCCAGCAGTTTACAGGGGCGCGGGTATGGCTACACCTTC. Protein product: CASSLQGRGYGYTF.

This rearrangement joins TRBV7-8 to TRBJ1-1, with D possibly matching TRBD1 (5 bases). There are 12 residues in the CDR3. Germline V gene data show CDR1 as SGHVS and CDR2 as FQNEAQ. Trimming left V 6 bases short and J 10 bases short, with 15 bases between. Here the CDR3 reads CASSSGAGGAFF. The CDR3 DNA is TGTGCCAGCAGTTCCGGGGCCGGGGGAGCTTTCTTT.

The chain links TRBV9 to TRBJ2-7; 8 bases align to TRBD2. The CDR3 runs 14 residues. The J segment lost 7 bases and the V segment lost 0 bases, leaving 6 bases of the junction unmatched. Germline CDR1 reads SGDLS; CDR2 reads YYNGEE. The CDR3 region is CASSVGAGAREQYF. For the CDR3, the DNA is TGTGCCAGCAGCGTAGGAGCGGGGGCTAGAGAGCAGTACTTC. Complete variable domain (other parts from reference TRBV9 and TRBJ2-7): DSGVTQTPKHLITATGQRVTLRCSPRSGDLSVYWYQQSLDQGLQFLIQYYNGEERAKGNILERFSAQQFPDLHSELNLSSLELGDSALYFCASSVGAGAREQYFGPGTRLTVT.

The chain recombines TRBV21-1 with TRBJ2-7; whether TRBD1, the table's D call, matches the DNA was not checked. TRBV21-1 corresponds to a pseudogene. The CDR3 is 10 amino acids. CDR3 residues: CAKGVYEQYF. The CDR3 DNA follows: TGTGCCAAAGGGGTTTACGAGCAGTACTTC.

The V and J genes are TRBV13 and TRBJ2-1, with 10 bases matching TRBD2. Germline V gene sequence: CDR1 PRHDT, CDR2 FYEKMQ (reference sequence). V was pared by 5 bases and J by 0 bases, with 13 bases of the junction left unmatched. The CDR3 contains 19 residues. CDR3 residues: CASSTGGSGRMSSYNEQFF. For the CDR3, the DNA is TGTGCCAGCAGCACAGGTGGTAGCGGGAGGATGAGCTCCTACAATGAGCAGTTCTTC.

The chain carries TRBV6-1 and TRBJ1-1, with TRBD1 matching over 8 bases. The CDR3 contains 19 residues. Germline-derived CDR1 and CDR2 are MNHNS and SASEGT. V dropped 4 bases and J dropped 0; count of bases not matched to a gene: 16. The CDR3 DNA is TGTGCCAGCAGTGTTATGGGACAGGTATGGGGGGTTATGAACACTGAAGCTTTCTTT. It translates to CASSVMGQVWGVMNTEAFF.

The chain combines TRBV6-6 with TRBJ2-7, with 8 bases identical to TRBD2. The germline gives CDR1 MNHNY, CDR2 SVGAGI (reference sequence). The V gene end was trimmed by 2 bases and the J gene end by 3 bases; junction bases not matched to a gene: 6. The CDR3 is 15 residues long. The CDR3 DNA sequence: TGTGCCAGCAGTTACCCTAGCGGGTCGGGCTACGAGCAGTACTTC. This sequence encodes CASSYPSGSGYEQYF.

Points on this clone: This sample also contains other DNA sequences that code for the same CDR3. The chain joins TRBV28 to TRBJ1-2, with D unresolved. Germline loops: CDR1 MDHEN, CDR2 SYDVKM. Trimming removed 5 bases at V and 5 bases at J, with 9 bases between. The CDR3 runs 12 residues. DNA for the CDR3: TGTGCCAGCAGTCTCGAGGGATATGGCTACACCTTC. It translates to CASSLEGYGYTF.

This clone is a singleton in its sample. The V gene is TRBV5-1, the J gene TRBJ2-3; D is ambiguous. Germline lookup yields CDR1 SGHRS and CDR2 YFSETQ. CDR3 length: 15 residues. Trimming shortened V by 1 base and J by 2 bases, and 11 bases separated the two germline ends. CDR3 region: CASSLQAIVTDTQYF. CDR3 bases: TGCGCCAGCAGCTTGCAGGCGATTGTCACAGATACGCAGTATTTT.

This clone was observed a single time. The chain uses TRBV4-1 and TRBJ2-7; 8 nucleotides match TRBD2. The V segment lost 3 bases and the J segment 4 bases; nucleotides outside the gene matches: 11. Germline loops: CDR1 MGHRA, CDR2 YSYEKL. The CDR3 has 16 residues. CDR3 DNA: TGCGCCAGCAGCCACTTGAGTTCCAGCGGGAGATACGAGCAGTACTTC. This gives the protein CASSHLSSSGRYEQYF.

The J gene is TRBJ2-1, the V gene TRBV5-1; 13 nucleotides align to TRBD2. This CDR3 has 16 amino acids. Germline trimming cut 7 bases from V and 9 bases from J; bases unmatched to any gene: 13. Germline CDR1 is SGHRS and CDR2 is YFSETQ. This CDR3 reads CASRLGLGLAGPEQFF. CDR3 DNA: TGCGCCAGCCGGTTAGGGTTGGGACTAGCGGGACCTGAGCAGTTCTTC.

V usage is TRBV18 and J usage is TRBJ1-1; a possible D gene is TRBD1 (6 bases). The length of the CDR3 is 12 residues. Looked up from germline, CDR1 is KGHSH and CDR2 is LQKENI. The V end was cut by 5 bases, the J end by 6 bases, with 10 bases between. CDR3 protein: CASSKTGAEAFF. The CDR3 DNA sequence: TGTGCCAGCTCAAAGACAGGAGCTGAAGCTTTCTTT. The full variable domain, with the rest looked up from reference TRBV18 and TRBJ1-1, is NAGVMQNPRHLVRRRGQEARLRCSPMKGHSHVYWYRQLPEEGLKFMVYLQKENIIDESGMPKERFSAEFPKEGPSILRIQQVVRGDSAAYFCASSKTGAEAFFGQGTRLTVV.